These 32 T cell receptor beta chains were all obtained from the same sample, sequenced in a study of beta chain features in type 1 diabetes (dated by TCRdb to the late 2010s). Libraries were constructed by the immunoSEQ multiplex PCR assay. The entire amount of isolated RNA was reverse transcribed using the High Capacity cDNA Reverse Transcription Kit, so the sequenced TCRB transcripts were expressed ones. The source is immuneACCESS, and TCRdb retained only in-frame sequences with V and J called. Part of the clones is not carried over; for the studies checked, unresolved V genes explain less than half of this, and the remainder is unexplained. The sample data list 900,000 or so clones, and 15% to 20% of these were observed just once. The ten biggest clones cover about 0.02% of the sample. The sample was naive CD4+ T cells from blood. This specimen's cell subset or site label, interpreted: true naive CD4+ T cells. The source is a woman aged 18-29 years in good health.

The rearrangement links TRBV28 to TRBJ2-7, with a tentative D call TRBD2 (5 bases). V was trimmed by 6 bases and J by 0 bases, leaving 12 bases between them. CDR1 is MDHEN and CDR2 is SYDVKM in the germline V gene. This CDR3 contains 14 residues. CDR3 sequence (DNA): TGTGCCAGCAGCACCGCCGGGGTCTCCTACGAGCAGTACTTC. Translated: CASSTAGVSYEQYF.

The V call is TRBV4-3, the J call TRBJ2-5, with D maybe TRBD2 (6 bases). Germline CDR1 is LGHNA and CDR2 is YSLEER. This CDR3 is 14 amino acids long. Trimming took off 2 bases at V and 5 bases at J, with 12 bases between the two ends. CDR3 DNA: TGCGCCAGCAGCCAACACTCTGGGAGGGAGACCCAGTACTTC. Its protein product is CASSQHSGRETQYF.

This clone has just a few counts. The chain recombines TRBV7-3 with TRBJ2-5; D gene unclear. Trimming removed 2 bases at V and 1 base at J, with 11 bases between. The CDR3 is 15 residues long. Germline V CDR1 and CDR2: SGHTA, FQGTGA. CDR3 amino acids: CASSLGQRSQETQYF. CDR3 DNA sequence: TGTGCCAGCAGCTTAGGCCAGAGATCCCAAGAGACCCAGTACTTC.

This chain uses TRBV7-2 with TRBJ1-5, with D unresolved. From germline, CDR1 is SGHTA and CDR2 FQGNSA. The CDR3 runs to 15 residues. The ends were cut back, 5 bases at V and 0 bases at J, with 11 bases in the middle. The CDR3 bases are TGTGCCAGCAGCCCGAACACTTATAGCAATCAGCCCCAGCATTTT. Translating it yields CASSPNTYSNQPQHF.

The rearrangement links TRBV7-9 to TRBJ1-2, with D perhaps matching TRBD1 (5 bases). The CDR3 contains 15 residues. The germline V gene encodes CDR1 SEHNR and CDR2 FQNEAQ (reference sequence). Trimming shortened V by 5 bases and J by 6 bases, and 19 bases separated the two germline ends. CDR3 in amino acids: CASSRITGVGDGYTF. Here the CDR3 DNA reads TGTGCCAGCAGCCGTATAACGGGGGTAGGCGATGGCTACACCTTC.

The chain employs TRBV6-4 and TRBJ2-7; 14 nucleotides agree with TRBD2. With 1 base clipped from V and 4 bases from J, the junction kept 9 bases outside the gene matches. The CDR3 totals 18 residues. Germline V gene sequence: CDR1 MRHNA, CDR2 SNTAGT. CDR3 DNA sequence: TGTGCCAGCAGTGACTTGCTGTGGACTAGCGGGAGGAGGTACGAGCAGTACTTC. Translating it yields CASSDLLWTSGRRYEQYF.

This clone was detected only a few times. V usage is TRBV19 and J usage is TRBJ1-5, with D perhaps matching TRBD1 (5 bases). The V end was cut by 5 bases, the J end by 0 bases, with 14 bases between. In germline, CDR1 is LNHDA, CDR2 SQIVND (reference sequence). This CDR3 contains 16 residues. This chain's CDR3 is CASSLGRQNSNQPQHF. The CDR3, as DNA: TGTGCCAGTAGTCTCGGCAGACAGAATAGCAATCAGCCCCAGCATTTT.

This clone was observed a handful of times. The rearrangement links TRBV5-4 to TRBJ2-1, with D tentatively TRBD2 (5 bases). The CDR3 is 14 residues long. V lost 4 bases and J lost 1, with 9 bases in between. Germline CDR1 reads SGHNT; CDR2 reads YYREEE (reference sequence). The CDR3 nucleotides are TGTGCCAGCAGCCTGGGAGCGTCCTACAATGAGCAGTTCTTC. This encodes CASSLGASYNEQFF.

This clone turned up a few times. This CDR3 reads CAISPGQPQETQYF. The DNA for the CDR3 is TGTGCCATCAGCCCGGGACAGCCCCAAGAGACCCAGTACTTC. The V call is TRBV10-3, the J call TRBJ2-5; 7 positions match TRBD1. The CDR3 loop spans 14 amino acids. Unmatched junction bases numbered 5, after V lost 6 bases and J lost 1 base. The germline CDR1 and CDR2 sequences are ENHRY and SYGVKD.

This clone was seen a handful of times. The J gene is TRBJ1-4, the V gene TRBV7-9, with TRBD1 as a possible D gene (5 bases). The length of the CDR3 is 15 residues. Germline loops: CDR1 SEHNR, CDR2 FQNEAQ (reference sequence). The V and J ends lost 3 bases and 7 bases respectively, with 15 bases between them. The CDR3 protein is CASSFDGARGEKLFF. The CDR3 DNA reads TGTGCCAGCAGCTTTGACGGGGCGCGGGGTGAAAAACTGTTTTTT.

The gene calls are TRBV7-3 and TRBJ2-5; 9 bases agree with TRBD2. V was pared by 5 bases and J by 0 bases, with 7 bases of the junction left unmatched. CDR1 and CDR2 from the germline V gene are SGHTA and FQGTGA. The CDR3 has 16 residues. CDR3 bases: TGTGCCAGCAGCCTAGGGACTAGCCCATACCAAGAGACCCAGTACTTC. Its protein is CASSLGTSPYQETQYF.

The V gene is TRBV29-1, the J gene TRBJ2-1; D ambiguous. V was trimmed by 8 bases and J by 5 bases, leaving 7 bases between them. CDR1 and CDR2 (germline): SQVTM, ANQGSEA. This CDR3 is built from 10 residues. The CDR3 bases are TGCAGCACCGGACACAATGAGCAGTTCTTC. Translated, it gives CSTGHNEQFF.

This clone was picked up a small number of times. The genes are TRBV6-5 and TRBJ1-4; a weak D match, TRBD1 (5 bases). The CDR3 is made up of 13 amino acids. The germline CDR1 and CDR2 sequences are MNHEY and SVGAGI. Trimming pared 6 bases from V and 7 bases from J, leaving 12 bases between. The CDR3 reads CASRFNTGEKLFF. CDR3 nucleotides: TGTGCCAGCAGATTTAATACAGGTGAAAAACTGTTTTTT.

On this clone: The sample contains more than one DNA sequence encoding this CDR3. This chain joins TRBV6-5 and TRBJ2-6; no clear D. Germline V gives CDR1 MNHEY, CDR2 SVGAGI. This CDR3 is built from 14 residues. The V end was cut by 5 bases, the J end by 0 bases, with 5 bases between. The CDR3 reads CASSRRSGANVLTF. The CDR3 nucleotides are TGTGCCAGCAGTCGCCGCTCTGGGGCCAACGTCCTGACTTTC.

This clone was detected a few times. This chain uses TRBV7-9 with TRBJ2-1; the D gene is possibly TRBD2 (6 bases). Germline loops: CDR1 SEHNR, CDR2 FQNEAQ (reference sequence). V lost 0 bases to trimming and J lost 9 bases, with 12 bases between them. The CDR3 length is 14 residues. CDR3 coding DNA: TGTGCCAGCAGCTTAGCGGGAGGATCCGGTGAGCAGTTCTTC. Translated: CASSLAGGSGEQFF.

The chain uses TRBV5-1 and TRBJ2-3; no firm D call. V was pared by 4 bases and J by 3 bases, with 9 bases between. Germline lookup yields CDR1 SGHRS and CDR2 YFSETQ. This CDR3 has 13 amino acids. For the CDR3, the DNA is TGCGCCAGCAGCCCGTACTCGACAGATACGCAGTATTTT. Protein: CASSPYSTDTQYF.

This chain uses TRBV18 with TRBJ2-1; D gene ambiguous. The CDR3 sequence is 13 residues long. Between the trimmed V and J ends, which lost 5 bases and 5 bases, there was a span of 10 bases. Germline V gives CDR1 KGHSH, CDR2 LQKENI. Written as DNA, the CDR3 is TGTGCCAGCTCAGGGAAAAACAACAATGAGCAGTTCTTC. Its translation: CASSGKNNNEQFF.

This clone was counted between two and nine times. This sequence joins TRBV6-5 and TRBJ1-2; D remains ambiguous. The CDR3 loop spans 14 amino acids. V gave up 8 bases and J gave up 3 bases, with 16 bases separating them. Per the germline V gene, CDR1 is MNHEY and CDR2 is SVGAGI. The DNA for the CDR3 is TGTGCCAGCGGCCCCCTAAGGTGGGACTATGGCTACACCTTC. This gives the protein CASGPLRWDYGYTF.

The CDR3 reads CASSSGQGRPNEQFF. DNA for the CDR3: TGTGCCAGCAGTTCGGGACAGGGTCGCCCCAATGAGCAGTTCTTC. J is TRBJ2-1 and V is TRBV28; TRBD1 aligns across 9 bases. CDR3 length: 15 amino acids. In germline, CDR1 is MDHEN, CDR2 SYDVKM. J was trimmed by 6 bases and V by 4 bases; bases with no gene match: 7.

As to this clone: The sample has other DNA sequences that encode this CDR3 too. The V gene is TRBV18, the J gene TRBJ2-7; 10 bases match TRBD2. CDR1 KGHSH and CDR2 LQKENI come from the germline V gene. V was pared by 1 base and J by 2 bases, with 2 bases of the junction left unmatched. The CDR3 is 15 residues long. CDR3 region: CASSPRAGGPYEQYF. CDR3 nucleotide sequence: TGTGCCAGCTCACCACGAGCGGGGGGGCCCTACGAGCAGTACTTC.

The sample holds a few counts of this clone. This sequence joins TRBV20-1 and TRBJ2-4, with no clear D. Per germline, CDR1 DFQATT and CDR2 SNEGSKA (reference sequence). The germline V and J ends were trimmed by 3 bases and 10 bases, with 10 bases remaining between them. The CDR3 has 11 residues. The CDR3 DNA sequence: TGCAGTGCTAGTGGGTACGGGATTCAGTACTTC. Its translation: CSASGYGIQYF.

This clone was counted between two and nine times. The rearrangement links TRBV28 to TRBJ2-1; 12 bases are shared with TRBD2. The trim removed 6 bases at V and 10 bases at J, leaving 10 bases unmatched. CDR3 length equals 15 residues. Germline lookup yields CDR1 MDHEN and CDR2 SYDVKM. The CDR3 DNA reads TGTGCCAGCAGGGCCGGCGGACTAGCGGGGCAAGAGCAGTTCTTC. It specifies CASRAGGLAGQEQFF.

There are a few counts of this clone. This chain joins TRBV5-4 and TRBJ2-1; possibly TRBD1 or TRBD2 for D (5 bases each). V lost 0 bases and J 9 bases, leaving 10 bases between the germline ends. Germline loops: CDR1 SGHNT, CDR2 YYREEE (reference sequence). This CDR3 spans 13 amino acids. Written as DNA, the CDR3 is TGTGCCAGCAGCTTGGATGCCGGGACTGAGCAGTTCTTC. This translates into CASSLDAGTEQFF.

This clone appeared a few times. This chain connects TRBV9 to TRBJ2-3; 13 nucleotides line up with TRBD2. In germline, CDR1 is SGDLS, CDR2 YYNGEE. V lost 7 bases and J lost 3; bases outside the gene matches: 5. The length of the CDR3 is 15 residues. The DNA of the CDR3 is TGTGCCAGCTCCGAGACTAGCGGGAGGACAGATACGCAGTATTTT. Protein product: CASSETSGRTDTQYF.

CDR3 nucleotide sequence: TGTGCCAGCAGTTCCTGGTGGCAGGGTACCAATCAGCCCCAGCATTTT. Amino acid sequence: CASSSWWQGTNQPQHF. The gene calls are TRBV28 and TRBJ1-5; D is possibly TRBD1 (5 bases). CDR3 size: 16 residues. Germline values: CDR1 MDHEN, CDR2 SYDVKM. V was pared by 4 bases and J by 3 bases, with 16 bases between.

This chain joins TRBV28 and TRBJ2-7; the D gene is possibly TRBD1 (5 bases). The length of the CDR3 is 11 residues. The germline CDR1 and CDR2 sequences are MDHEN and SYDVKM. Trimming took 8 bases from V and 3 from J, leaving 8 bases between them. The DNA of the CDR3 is TGTGCCAGCGCAGGGTACTACGAGCAGTACTTC. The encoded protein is CASAGYYEQYF.

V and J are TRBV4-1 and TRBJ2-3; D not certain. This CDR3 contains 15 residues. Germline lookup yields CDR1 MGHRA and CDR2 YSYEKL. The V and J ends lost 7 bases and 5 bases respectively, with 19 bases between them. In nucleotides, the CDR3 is TGCGCCAGCACCGCGAGGTTGAGGAGTAGAGATACGCAGTATTTT. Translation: CASTARLRSRDTQYF.

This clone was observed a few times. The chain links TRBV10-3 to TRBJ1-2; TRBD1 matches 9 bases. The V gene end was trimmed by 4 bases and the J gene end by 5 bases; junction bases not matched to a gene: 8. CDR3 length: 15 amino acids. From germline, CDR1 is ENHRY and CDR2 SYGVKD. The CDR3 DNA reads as TGTGCCATCAGTGCCGCCCGGGACAGGGAGTATGGCTACACCTTC. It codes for CAISAARDREYGYTF.

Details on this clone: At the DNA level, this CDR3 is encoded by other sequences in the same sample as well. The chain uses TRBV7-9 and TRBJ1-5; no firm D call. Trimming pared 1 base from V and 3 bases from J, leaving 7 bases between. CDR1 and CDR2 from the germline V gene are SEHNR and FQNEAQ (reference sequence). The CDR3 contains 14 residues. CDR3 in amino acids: CASSLDGNNQPQHF. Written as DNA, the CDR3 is TGTGCCAGCAGCTTAGATGGCAACAATCAGCCCCAGCATTTT.

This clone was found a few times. The CDR3 sequence: CASSYRGLANTGELFF. The CDR3 DNA is TGTGCCAGCAGTTACAGGGGACTAGCGAACACCGGGGAGCTGTTTTTT. This chain uses TRBV6-6 with TRBJ2-2; 8 positions agree with TRBD2. Germline V gene lookup returns CDR1 MNHNY and CDR2 SVGAGI (reference sequence). V lost 2 bases and J lost 0; bases outside the gene matches: 2. This CDR3 has 16 residues.

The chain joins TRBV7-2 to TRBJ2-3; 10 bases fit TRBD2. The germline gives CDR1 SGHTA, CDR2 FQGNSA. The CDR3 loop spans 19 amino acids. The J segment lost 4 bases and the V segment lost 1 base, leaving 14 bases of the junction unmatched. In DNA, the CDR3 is TGTGCCAGCAGCTTAGTTCCTAGCGGGAGTCATCCCGCTTCAGATACGCAGTATTTT. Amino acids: CASSLVPSGSHPASDTQYF. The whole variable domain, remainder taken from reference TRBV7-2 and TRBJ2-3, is GAGVSQSPSNKVTEKGKDVELRCDPISGHTALYWYRQSLGQGLEFLIYFQGNSAPDKSGLPSDRFSAERTGGSVSTLTIQRTQQEDSAVYLCASSLVPSGSHPASDTQYFGPGTRLTVL.

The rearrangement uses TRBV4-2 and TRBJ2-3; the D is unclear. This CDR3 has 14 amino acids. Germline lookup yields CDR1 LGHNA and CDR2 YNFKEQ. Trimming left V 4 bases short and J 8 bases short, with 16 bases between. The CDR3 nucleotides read TGTGCCAGCAGCCTCCCCTTTAGTGGCGGTACGCAGTATTTT. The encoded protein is CASSLPFSGGTQYF.